These 23 T cell receptor beta chains were all obtained from the same sample, sequenced in a study of T cells after yellow fever vaccination. TCRdb analysed the 5' RACE reads with MiXCR anew, one entry per CDR3 protein. Of approximately 85,000 distinct CDR3 sequences detected, roughly 15% appear once; the ten largest clones hold around 24%. The sequences come from CD8+ T cells not binding an NS4B(214-222) dextramer, sorted from PBMCs, collected less than 25 days after the first yellow fever vaccination. The source is a man younger than 35 who received the YFV17D yellow fever vaccine.

Only a few counts were recorded for this clonotype. This chain links TRBV14 with TRBJ2-7, with 10 bases aligning to TRBD2. V was pared by 4 bases and J by 1 base, with 4 bases of the junction left unmatched. The CDR3 has 15 residues. CDR1 SGHDN and CDR2 FVKESK come from the germline V gene. The CDR3 loop is CASSPVSGGSYEQYF. As DNA, the CDR3 is TGTGCCAGCAGCCCCGTTAGCGGGGGGTCCTACGAGCAGTACTTC.

This clonotype came up a few times. The V gene is TRBV12-3 or TRBV12-4, the J gene TRBJ2-7, with D unclear. Trimming removed 5 bases at V and 5 bases at J, with 10 bases between. CDR3 size: 12 residues. The chain's CDR3 is CASSPTGNEQYF. The CDR3 DNA reads TGTGCCAGCAGTCCGACTGGCAACGAGCAGTACTTC.

This clonotype came up a few times. This sequence joins TRBV7-3 and TRBJ2-3; tentative D call: TRBD2 (6 bases). The CDR3 is 16 residues long. Germline V lookup: CDR1 SGHTA, CDR2 FQGTGA. V lost 5 bases, J lost 0 bases, and 15 bases lay in between. CDR3 sequence: CASSPLGGISTDTQYF. DNA for the CDR3: TGTGCCAGCAGCCCACTGGGGGGAATTAGCACAGATACGCAGTATTTT.

As concerns this clonotype: With a much larger clone just one base away, this may be a read error. The chain links TRBV3-1 to TRBJ2-3; possibly TRBD2 for D (6 bases). Trimming removed 0 bases at V and 2 bases at J, with 15 bases between. This CDR3 has 17 residues. The germline gives CDR1 LGHDT, CDR2 YNNKEL (reference sequence). CDR3 in DNA: TGTGCCAGCAGCCAAGATGGAACTAGCAGGCTCACAGATACGCAGTATTTT. Translating gives CASSQDGTSRLTDTQYF.

This clonotype has only a few counts. This chain links TRBV6-2 or TRBV6-3 with TRBJ1-5, with D perhaps TRBD1 (5 bases). V lost 11 bases, J lost 2 bases, and 13 bases lay in between. Germline-derived CDR1 and CDR2 are MNHEY and SVGEGT. CDR3 size: 13 residues. The CDR3 bases are TGTGCCGCCCAAATAGGGGGCAATCAGCCCCAGCATTTT. It specifies CAAQIGGNQPQHF.

Only a few counts were recorded for this clonotype. V and J are TRBV6-2 or TRBV6-3 and TRBJ2-2; 10 bases fit TRBD2. The CDR3 contains 17 residues. V gave up 2 bases and J gave up 2 bases; unmatched junction bases: 5. Germline V gives CDR1 MNHEY, CDR2 SVGEGT. CDR3: CASSYATSGDNTGELFF. CDR3 bases: TGTGCCAGCAGTTACGCTACTAGCGGGGACAACACCGGGGAGCTGTTTTTT.

CDR3 DNA sequence: TGTGCCAGCAGCTTAGGAGGGACAGGAAACATTCAGTACTTC. Protein product: CASSLGGTGNIQYF. The chain joins TRBV7-2 to TRBJ2-4, with TRBD1 matching over 8 bases. Germline V CDR1 and CDR2: SGHTA, FQGNSA. The CDR3 has 14 amino acids. After removal of 1 base from V and 6 bases from J, the junction contained 2 bases not matched to a gene.

This clonotype was detected once. The chain employs TRBV12-3 or TRBV12-4 and TRBJ1-5; D unresolved. Between the trimmed V and J ends, which lost 6 bases and 6 bases, there was a span of 12 bases. This CDR3 is built from 13 residues. The CDR3 DNA reads TGTGCCAGCAGGGGGATCGAGACTCAGCCCCAGCATTTT. It translates to CASRGIETQPQHF.

The chain couples TRBV7-9 to TRBJ1-6; D gene ambiguous. V gave up 5 bases and J gave up 9 bases, with 23 bases separating them. This CDR3 comprises 17 residues. Germline V lookup: CDR1 SEHNR, CDR2 FQNEAQ (reference sequence). The CDR3 region is CASSPTDLGYNGSPLHF. The CDR3 nucleotides are TGTGCCAGCAGCCCGACGGATTTGGGGTATAATGGTTCACCCCTCCACTTT.

This chain uses TRBV7-9 with TRBJ2-7; 12 positions agree with TRBD1. The V and J ends lost 5 bases and 6 bases, in that order; junction bases with no gene match: 8. Germline CDR1 and CDR2: SEHNR and FQNEAQ (reference sequence). The CDR3 has 15 residues. The CDR3 nucleotides are TGTGCCAGCAGCCCTAGTGGGACAGGGGGCGTCGAGCAGTACGTC. Protein product: CASSPSGTGGVEQYV.

The genes are TRBV6-1 and TRBJ2-3, with TRBD1 as a possible D gene (5 bases). CDR3 length: 16 residues. V lost 5 bases, J lost 2 bases, and 17 bases lay in between. Germline V gives CDR1 MNHNS, CDR2 SASEGT. The DNA of the CDR3 is TGTGCCAGCAGTCACCTCCAGGGTGGGGACACAGATACGCAGTATTTT. Amino acid sequence: CASSHLQGGDTDTQYF.

This clonotype was recorded a few times. This chain joins TRBV15 and TRBJ1-6, with a possible D match to TRBD1 (5 bases). The CDR3 is 14 residues long. V dropped 3 bases and J dropped 6 bases, with 9 bases sitting between them. Per germline, CDR1 LNHNV and CDR2 YYDKDF (reference sequence). In nucleotides, the CDR3 is TGTGCCACCAGCAGGGACAAGCCTAATTCACCCCTCCACTTT. It is translated as CATSRDKPNSPLHF. Full variable domain (remainder filled in from reference TRBV15 and TRBJ1-6): DAMVIQNPRYQVTQFGKPVTLSCSQTLNHNVMYWYQQKSSQAPKLLFHYYDKDFNNEADTPDNFQSRRPNTSFCFLDIRSPGLGDTAMYLCATSRDKPNSPLHFGNGTRLTVT.

This clonotype was seen only a few times. This chain connects TRBV13 to TRBJ2-7; D possibly uses TRBD1 or TRBD2 (6 bases each). Trimming pared 2 bases from V and 4 bases from J, leaving 18 bases between. Germline V gene data show CDR1 as PRHDT and CDR2 as FYEKMQ (reference sequence). The length of the CDR3 is 16 residues. CDR3 DNA sequence: TGTGCCAGCAGCTTACAATCTCGGGGGCCTCTTTACGAGCAGTACTTC. It specifies CASSLQSRGPLYEQYF.

This clonotype was recorded a few times. The CDR3 loop reads CASSLALAGSSYNEQFF. CDR3 DNA sequence: TGTGCCAGCAGCTTAGCGCTGGCGGGGAGCTCCTACAATGAGCAGTTCTTC. V is TRBV7-2 and J is TRBJ2-1, with D possibly matching TRBD2 (6 bases). V was pared by 0 bases and J by 0 bases, with 12 bases between. This CDR3 is built from 17 residues. Germline V CDR1 and CDR2: SGHTA, FQGNSA.

The chain uses TRBV12-3 or TRBV12-4 and TRBJ1-4; the D gene is possibly TRBD1 (6 bases). The CDR3 consists of 14 residues. The V gene lost 5 bases and the J gene lost 5 bases, with 12 bases spanning the gap. In nucleotides, the CDR3 is TGTGCCAGCAGTCCAACAGGGAGAAATGAAAAACTGTTTTTT. Translation gives CASSPTGRNEKLFF.

CDR3 DNA: TGTGCCTGGTCGGGAGTCTACGAGCAGTACTTC. Its protein product is CAWSGVYEQYF. This sequence joins TRBV30 and TRBJ2-7; a weak D match, TRBD2 (6 bases). This CDR3 has 11 amino acids. V gave up 5 bases and J gave up 3 bases, with 8 bases separating them. CDR1 and CDR2 (germline): GTSNPN, SVGIG (reference sequence).

This clonotype was found many times. The chain combines TRBV7-2 with TRBJ2-7, with D possibly being TRBD1 (5 bases). V gave up 1 base and J gave up 3 bases, with 13 bases separating them. Per the germline V gene, CDR1 is SGHTA and CDR2 is FQGNSA. The CDR3 runs 15 residues. The DNA for the CDR3 is TGTGCCAGCAGCTTAGGGCAGGGCAAAATCTACGAGCAGTACTTC. It specifies CASSLGQGKIYEQYF. Full variable domain (outside the CDR3, taken from reference TRBV7-2 and TRBJ2-7): GAGVSQSPSNKVTEKGKDVELRCDPISGHTALYWYRQSLGQGLEFLIYFQGNSAPDKSGLPSDRFSAERTGGSVSTLTIQRTQQEDSAVYLCASSLGQGKIYEQYFGPGTRLTVT.

A few counts support this clonotype. The genes are TRBV29-1 and TRBJ2-7; 7 nucleotides align to TRBD2. The CDR3 length is 12 residues. V shed 7 bases, J shed 6 bases, and the junction held 9 bases outside the gene matches. Germline V gene data show CDR1 as SQVTM and CDR2 as ANQGSEA. DNA for the CDR3: TGCAGCGCTGTGGGCGGGGGTGGCGAGCAGTACTTC. Amino acids: CSAVGGGGEQYF.

This clonotype was seen ten or more times. The genes are TRBV12-3 or TRBV12-4 and TRBJ1-2; D perhaps matches TRBD1 (5 bases). The CDR3 runs 14 residues. Trimming cost V 3 bases and J 4 bases, with 12 bases left between them. This CDR3 reads CASSFRGGFYGYTF. In DNA form, the CDR3 reads TGTGCCAGCAGTTTCCGGGGCGGCTTCTATGGCTACACCTTC.

This clonotype has a handful of counts. The gene calls are TRBV18 and TRBJ2-2; 9 bases fit TRBD1. V was pared by 4 bases and J by 3 bases, with 3 bases of the junction left unmatched. Germline CDR1 is KGHSH and CDR2 is LQKENI. The CDR3 is 15 amino acids. The CDR3 protein is CASSHRDRDTGELFF. The CDR3, as DNA: TGTGCCAGCTCACACCGGGACAGGGACACCGGGGAGCTGTTTTTT.

The CDR3 sequence is CANSDRQERNYEQYF. The CDR3 coding sequence is TGTGCCAACTCGGATCGACAGGAGAGGAACTACGAGCAGTACTTC. The rearrangement uses TRBV19 and TRBJ2-7, with D possibly being TRBD1 (6 bases). The germline V gene encodes CDR1 LNHDA and CDR2 SQIVND (reference sequence). Deletions cut 10 bases from V and 3 bases from J, with 22 bases between. The CDR3 is made up of 15 amino acids.

The chain recombines TRBV20-1 with TRBJ2-1; the D gene is possibly TRBD2 (6 bases). Trimming pared 1 base from V and 10 bases from J, leaving 17 bases between. Germline loops: CDR1 DFQATT, CDR2 SNEGSKA (reference sequence). The CDR3 length is 14 residues. The CDR3 DNA reads as TGCAGTGCTAGAGCGACCGGGACTTCGGTGGAGCAGTTCTTC. The encoded protein is CSARATGTSVEQFF.

This clonotype was counted a few times. This chain connects TRBV4-1 to TRBJ2-7; TRBD1 matches 8 bases. The CDR3 is 16 amino acids. J lost 4 bases, V lost 4 bases, and 12 bases had no gene match. The germline CDR1 and CDR2 sequences are MGHRA and YSYEKL. CDR3 coding DNA: TGCGCCAGCAGCCGCGCCGGGACAGGCCCTTCATACGAGCAGTACTTC. It encodes CASSRAGTGPSYEQYF.